The clone carrying this T cell receptor beta chain showed up many times. Its target is unknown. The record originates from a study of tumor-infiltrating lymphocytes in primary liver carcinoma. Study as a whole: The number of productive TCRbeta reads per sample ranged from roughly 3.65 to 8 million and was similar across tissue types.

Total RNA amounting to around 530 ng was the source from which TCR beta cDNA was made with a constant-region primer. Researchers made the TCR beta libraries by running three nested multiplex PCR rounds with slightly modified ARM-PCR. PCR rounds one and two used TRBV1-TRBV30 forward primers with a C-beta reverse primer for around 9 cycles each. MiXCR, applied by TCRdb to the multiplex PCR reads, yields one record per CDR3 protein. The table records approximately 37,000 distinct CDR3 sequences, roughly 74% of them present only once. The CDR3 is 14 residues long. Trimming left V 2 bases short and J 2 bases short, with 9 bases between. Looked up from germline, CDR1 is SGHRS and CDR2 is YFSETQ. Unsorted bulk tissue, about 20-32 mg of it, served as the source for co-extraction of RNA and DNA. Each tumor was sampled at four poles and its centre. General observations from the study: Only about 7.5-25% of top clones were detected in all five tumor regions. Blood had a significantly lower top-250-clone fraction than tumors did (p = 0.039).

J is TRBJ2-3 and V is TRBV5-1, with D unresolved. What was sequenced was liver tumor tissue from sampling region 4. This sample's subset: tumor region T4, right-lateral pole. This receptor was identified in a man aged 35 to 55 with primary liver carcinoma and hepatitis B virus infection. The DNA for the CDR3 is TGCGCCAGCAGCTTTCACGAGATCACAGATACGCAGTATTTT. Translation gives CASSFHEITDTQYF.